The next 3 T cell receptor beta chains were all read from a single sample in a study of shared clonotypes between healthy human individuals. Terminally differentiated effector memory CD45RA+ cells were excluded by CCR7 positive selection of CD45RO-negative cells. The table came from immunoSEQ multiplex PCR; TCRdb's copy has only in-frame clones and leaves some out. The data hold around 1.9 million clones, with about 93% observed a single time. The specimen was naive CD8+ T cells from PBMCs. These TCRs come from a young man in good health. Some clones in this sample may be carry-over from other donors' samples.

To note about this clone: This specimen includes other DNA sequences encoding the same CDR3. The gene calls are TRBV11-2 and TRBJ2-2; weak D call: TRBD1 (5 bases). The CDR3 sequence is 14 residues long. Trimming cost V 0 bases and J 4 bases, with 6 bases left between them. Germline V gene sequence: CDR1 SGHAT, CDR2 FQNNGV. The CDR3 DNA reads TGTGCCAGCAGCTTAGATCAGGGCACCGGGGAGCTGTTTTTT. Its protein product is CASSLDQGTGELFF. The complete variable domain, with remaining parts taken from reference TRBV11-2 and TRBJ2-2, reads EAGVAQSPRYKIIEKRQSVAFWCNPISGHATLYWYQQILGQGPKLLIQFQNNGVVDDSQLPKDRFSAERLKGVDSTLKIQPAKLEDSAVYLCASSLDQGTGELFFGEGSRLTVL.

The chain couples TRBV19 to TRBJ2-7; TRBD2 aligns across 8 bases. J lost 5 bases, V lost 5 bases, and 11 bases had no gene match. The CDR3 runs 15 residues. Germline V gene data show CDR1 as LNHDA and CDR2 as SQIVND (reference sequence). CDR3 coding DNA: TGTGCCAGTAGTTCCGGGACTAGGGTCGGAGACGAGCAGTACTTC. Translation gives CASSSGTRVGDEQYF.

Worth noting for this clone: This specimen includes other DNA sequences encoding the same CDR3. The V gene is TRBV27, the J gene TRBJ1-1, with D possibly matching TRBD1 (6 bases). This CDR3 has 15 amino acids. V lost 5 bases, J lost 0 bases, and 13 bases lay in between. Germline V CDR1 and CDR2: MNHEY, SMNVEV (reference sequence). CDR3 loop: CASSPRQVMNTEAFF. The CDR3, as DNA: TGTGCCAGCAGTCCCCGACAGGTCATGAACACTGAAGCTTTCTTT.